This TCR beta chain is drawn from a study of beta chain features in type 1 diabetes. Study-level points and caveats: Moderate but significant shortening of TCRB CDR3s was recorded in all four CD4+ subsets from Type 1 diabetes patients. Cells that show high TCR expression could be over-represented by cDNA sequencing.

This clone occurred a few times. Its antigen is undetermined. The authors reverse transcribed all of the isolated RNA, so sequencing captured expressed TCRB transcripts. Repertoires were generated with immunoSEQ multiplex PCR, while TCRdb's copy carries only in-frame clones and drops some. The data hold approximately 360,000 clones, with roughly 12% observed a single time. Naive, central memory, regulatory and stem cell-like memory cells within the CD4+ compartment were sorted using CD45RO/CCR7/CD25/CD127/CD95/CD27. The receptor was derived from a woman aged 18-29 years with type 1 diabetes. What was sequenced was naive CD4+ T cells from blood.

The CDR3 spells CASSPNLSNEQFF. The CDR3 DNA sequence: TGTGCCAGCAGTCCTAACCTGTCCAATGAGCAGTTCTTC. The V and J genes are TRBV7-9 and TRBJ2-1, with no clear D. Trimming left V 6 bases short and J 6 bases short, with 12 bases between. CDR1 and CDR2 (germline): SEHNR, FQNEAQ (reference sequence). This CDR3 has 13 amino acids.